This T cell receptor beta chain was documented in a study of read filtering for tumor transcriptome and immune sequencing. Unmatched junction bases numbered 12, after V lost 5 bases and J lost 1 base. Germline values: CDR1 SEHNR, CDR2 FQNEAQ (reference sequence). The CDR3 length is 18 residues. Molecular barcoded adaptors covering alpha/delta and beta/gamma chains were used on roughly 370 ng RNA. TCRdb re-analysed the reads in MiXCR, keeping a single row per CDR3 protein. Here the sample spans 30,000 to 45,000 distinct CDR3 sequences, roughly an eighth being singletons. This chain links TRBV7-9 with TRBJ2-3; 10 positions match TRBD1. The clonotype originates from a donor at least 40 years old with multiple myeloma. Sequencing used a population of CD138-negative cells sorted from bone marrow. The CDR3 here is CASSLTGTGVVGTDTQYF. The CDR3 DNA reads as TGTGCCAGCAGCCTAACCGGGACAGGGGTCGTCGGCACAGATACGCAGTATTTT.